This T cell receptor beta chain appears in the sequencing data of a study of early T cells in non-severe SARS-CoV-2 infection. As for the study in general: Chains stayed unpaired after sequencing of bulk RNA from unsorted whole blood.

This CDR3 spans 14 amino acids. Trimming removed 3 bases from V and 5 bases from J, with 13 bases in between. Attachment of unique molecular identifiers was made to individual cDNA molecules. From the 5' RACE reads, TCRdb called clonotypes with MiXCR, one entry per CDR3 protein. The data contain tens of thousands of distinct CDR3 sequences, over 9.5% of them seen just once; the ten biggest clones take up 7% to 9%. This TCR derives from an adult who was a healthcare worker with PCR-confirmed SARS-CoV-2 infection or an uninfected control (not recorded which). The sample in question was whole blood, obtained at baseline. This chain links TRBV12-3 or TRBV12-4 with TRBJ2-5, with D perhaps matching TRBD1 or TRBD2 (6 bases each). The CDR3: CASSLVGGIETQYF. The DNA for the CDR3 is TGTGCCAGCAGTTTGGTGGGGGGCATCGAGACCCAGTACTTC.